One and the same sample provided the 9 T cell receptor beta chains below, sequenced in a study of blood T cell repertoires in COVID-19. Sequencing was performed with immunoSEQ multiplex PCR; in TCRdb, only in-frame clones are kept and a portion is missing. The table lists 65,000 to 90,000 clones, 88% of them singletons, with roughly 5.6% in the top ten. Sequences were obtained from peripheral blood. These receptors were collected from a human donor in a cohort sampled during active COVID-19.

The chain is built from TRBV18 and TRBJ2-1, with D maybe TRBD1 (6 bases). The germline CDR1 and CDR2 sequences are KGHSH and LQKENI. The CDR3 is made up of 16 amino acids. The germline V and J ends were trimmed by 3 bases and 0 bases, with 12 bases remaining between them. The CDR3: CASSPQQGFSYNEQFF. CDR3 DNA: TGTGCCAGCTCACCCCAACAGGGTTTCTCCTACAATGAGCAGTTCTTC. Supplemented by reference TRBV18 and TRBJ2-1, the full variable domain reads NAGVMQNPRHLVRRRGQEARLRCSPMKGHSHVYWYRQLPEEGLKFMVYLQKENIIDESGMPKERFSAEFPKEGPSILRIQQVVRGDSAAYFCASSPQQGFSYNEQFFGPGTRLTVL.

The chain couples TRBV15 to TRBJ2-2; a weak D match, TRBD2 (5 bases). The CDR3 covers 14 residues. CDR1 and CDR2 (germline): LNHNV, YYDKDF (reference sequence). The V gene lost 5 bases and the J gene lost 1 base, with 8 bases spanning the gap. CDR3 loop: CATSGSLNTGELFF. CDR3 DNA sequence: TGTGCCACCAGCGGGAGTCTGAACACCGGGGAGCTGTTTTTT.

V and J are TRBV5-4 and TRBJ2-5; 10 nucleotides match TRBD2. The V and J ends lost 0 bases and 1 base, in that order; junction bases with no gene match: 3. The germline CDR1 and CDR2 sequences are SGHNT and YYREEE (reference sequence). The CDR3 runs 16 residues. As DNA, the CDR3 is TGTGCCAGCAGCTTGGGTACTAGCGGGATCCAAGAGACCCAGTACTTC. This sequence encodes CASSLGTSGIQETQYF.

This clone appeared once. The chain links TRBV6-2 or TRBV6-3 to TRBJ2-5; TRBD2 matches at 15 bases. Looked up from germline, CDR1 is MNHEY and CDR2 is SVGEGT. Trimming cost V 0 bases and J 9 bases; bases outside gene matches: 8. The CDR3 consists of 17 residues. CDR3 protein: CASSYSTGLAGGSAQYF. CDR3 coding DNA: TGTGCCAGCAGTTACTCCACGGGACTAGCGGGGGGTTCGGCCCAGTACTTC.

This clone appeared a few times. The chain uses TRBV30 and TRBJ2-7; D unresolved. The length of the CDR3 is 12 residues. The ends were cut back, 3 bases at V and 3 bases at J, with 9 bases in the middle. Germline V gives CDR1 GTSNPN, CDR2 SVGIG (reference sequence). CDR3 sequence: CAWSARVYEQYF. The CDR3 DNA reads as TGTGCCTGGAGCGCACGAGTCTACGAGCAGTACTTC.

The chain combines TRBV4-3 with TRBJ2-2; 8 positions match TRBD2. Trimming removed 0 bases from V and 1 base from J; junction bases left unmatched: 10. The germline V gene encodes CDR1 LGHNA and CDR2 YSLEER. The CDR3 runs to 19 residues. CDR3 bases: TGCGCCAGCAGCCAAGATGGTGGCGGGGGGCCTCTGAACACCGGGGAGCTGTTTTTT. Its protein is CASSQDGGGGPLNTGELFF.

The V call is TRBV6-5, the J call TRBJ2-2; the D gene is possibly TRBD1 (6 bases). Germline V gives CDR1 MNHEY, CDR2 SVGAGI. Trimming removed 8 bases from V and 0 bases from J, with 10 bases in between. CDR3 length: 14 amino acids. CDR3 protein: CASLRGTNTGELFF. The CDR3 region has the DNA TGTGCCAGCCTCAGGGGAACGAACACCGGGGAGCTGTTTTTT.

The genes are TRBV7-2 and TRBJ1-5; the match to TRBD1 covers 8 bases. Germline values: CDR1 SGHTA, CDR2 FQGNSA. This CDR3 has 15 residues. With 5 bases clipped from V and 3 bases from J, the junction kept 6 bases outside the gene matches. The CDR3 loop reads CASSQGQAINQPQHF. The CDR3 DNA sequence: TGTGCCAGCAGCCAGGGACAGGCGATCAATCAGCCCCAGCATTTT.

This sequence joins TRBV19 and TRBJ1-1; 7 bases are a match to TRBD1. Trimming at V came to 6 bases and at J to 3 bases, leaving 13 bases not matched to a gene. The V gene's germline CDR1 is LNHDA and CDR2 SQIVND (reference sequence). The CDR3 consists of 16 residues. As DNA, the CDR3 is TGTGCCAGTAGCCCTGGGGACAGCCAAGTAGACACTGAAGCTTTCTTT. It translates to CASSPGDSQVDTEAFF. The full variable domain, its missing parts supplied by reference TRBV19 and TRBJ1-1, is DGGITQSPKYLFRKEGQNVTLSCEQNLNHDAMYWYRQDPGQGLRLIYYSQIVNDFQKGDIAEGYSVSREKKESFPLTVTSAQKNPTAFYLCASSPGDSQVDTEAFFGQGTRLTVV.